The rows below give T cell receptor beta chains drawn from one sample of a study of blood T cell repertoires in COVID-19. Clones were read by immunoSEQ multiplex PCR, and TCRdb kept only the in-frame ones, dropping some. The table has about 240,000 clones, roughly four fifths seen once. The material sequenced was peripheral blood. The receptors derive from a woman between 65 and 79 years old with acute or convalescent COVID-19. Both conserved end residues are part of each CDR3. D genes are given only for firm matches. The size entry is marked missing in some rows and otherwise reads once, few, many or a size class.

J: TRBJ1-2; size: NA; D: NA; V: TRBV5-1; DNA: TGCGCCAGCAGCGACAGCAGAACGAGCTACACCTTC; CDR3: CASSDSRTSYTF
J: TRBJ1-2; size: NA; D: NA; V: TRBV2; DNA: TGTGCCAGCAGTGCGGGGGAATTGAGCTATGGCTACACCTTC; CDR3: CASSAGELSYGYTF
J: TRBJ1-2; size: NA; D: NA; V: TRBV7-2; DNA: TGTGCCAGCAGCTTAGAAATAGGGAGCTATGGCTACACCTTC; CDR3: CASSLEIGSYGYTF
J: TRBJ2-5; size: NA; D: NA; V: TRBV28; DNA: TGTGCCAGCAGTTTAGACACCTGGGCGGGGGAGACCCAGTACTTC; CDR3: CASSLDTWAGETQYF
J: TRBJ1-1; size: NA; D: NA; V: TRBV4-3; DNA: TGCGCCAGCAGCCAAGACGGTCAGGTTAACACTGAAGCTTTCTTT; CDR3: CASSQDGQVNTEAFF
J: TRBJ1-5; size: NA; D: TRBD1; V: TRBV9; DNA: TGTGCCAGCAGCGCCGGACAGGGGAACAATCAGCCCCAGCATTTT; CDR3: CASSAGQGNNQPQHF
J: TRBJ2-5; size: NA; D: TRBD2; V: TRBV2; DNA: TGTGCCAGCAGCTTTCTAGCGGGGGCGGGTGAGACCCAGTACTTC; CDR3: CASSFLAGAGETQYF
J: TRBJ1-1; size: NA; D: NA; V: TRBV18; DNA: TGTGCCAGCTCTGCGGGGATTTATGGCATGAACACTGAAGCTTTCTTT; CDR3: CASSAGIYGMNTEAFF
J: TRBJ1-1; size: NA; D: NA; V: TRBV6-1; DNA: TGTGCCAGCAGTGACCTGGAGGGAAGCACTGAAGCTTTCTTT; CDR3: CASSDLEGSTEAFF
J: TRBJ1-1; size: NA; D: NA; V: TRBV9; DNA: TGTGCCAGCACCACTTCTCCCGCAGGGGTTGAAGCTTTCTTT; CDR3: CASTTSPAGVEAFF
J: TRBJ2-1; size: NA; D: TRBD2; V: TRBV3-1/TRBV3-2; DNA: TGTGCCAGCACCGCCGGGGCGGGGGGGATCAATGAGCAGTTCTTC; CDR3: CASTAGAGGINEQFF
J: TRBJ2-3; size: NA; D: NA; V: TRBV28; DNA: TGTGCCAGCAGTTCACAGGGAGATACGCAGTATTTT; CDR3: CASSSQGDTQYF
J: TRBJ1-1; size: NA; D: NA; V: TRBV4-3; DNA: TGCGCCAGCAGCCAAGACGTTATTATTCGGAACAGGGCCAACACTGAAGCTTTCTTT; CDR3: CASSQDVIIRNRANTEAFF
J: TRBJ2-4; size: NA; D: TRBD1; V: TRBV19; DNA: TGTGCCAGTAGTGAAAGACAGGGGGCGAGGGTTGGAAACATTCAGTACTTC; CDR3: CASSERQGARVGNIQYF
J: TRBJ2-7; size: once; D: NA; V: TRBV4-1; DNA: TGCGCCAGCAGCCAAGTCCTTAGGGGGGGTAGCGAGCAGTACTTC; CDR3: CASSQVLRGGSEQYF
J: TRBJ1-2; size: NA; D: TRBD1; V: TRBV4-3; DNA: TGCGCCAGCAGTCTGGGCGCCGGGACAGGCACCTATGGCTACACCTTC; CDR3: CASSLGAGTGTYGYTF
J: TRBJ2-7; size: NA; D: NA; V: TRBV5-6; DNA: TGTGCCAGCAGCCCTATTGGGGCAGAAGAGCAGTACTTC; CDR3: CASSPIGAEEQYF
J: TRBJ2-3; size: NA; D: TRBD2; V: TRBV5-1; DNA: TGCGCCAGCAGCTTGGCACTAGCGGGGGGGTTTCGCACAGATACGCAGTATTTT; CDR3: CASSLALAGGFRTDTQYF
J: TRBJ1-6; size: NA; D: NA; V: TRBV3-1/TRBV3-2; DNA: TGTGCCAGCAGCCAAGTGTTGAGGGTGGGTTCACCCCTCCACTTT; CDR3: CASSQVLRVGSPLHF
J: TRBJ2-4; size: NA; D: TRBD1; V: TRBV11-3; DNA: TGTGCCAGCAGCTTAGGGGGACAGAAAAACATTCAGTACTTC; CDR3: CASSLGGQKNIQYF
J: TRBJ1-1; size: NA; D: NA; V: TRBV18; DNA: TGTGCCAGCTCAAAGCAGGACACTTCTTACACTGAAGCTTTCTTT; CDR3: CASSKQDTSYTEAFF
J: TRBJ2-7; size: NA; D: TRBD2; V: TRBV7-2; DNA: TGTGCCAGCAGCTTAGGTCTGGCGGGGGGGCGGTCCGAGCAGTACTTC; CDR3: CASSLGLAGGRSEQYF
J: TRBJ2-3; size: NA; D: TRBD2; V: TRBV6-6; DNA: TGTGCCAGCAGTTGGACTAGCGGGGGGGCGACAGATACGCAGTATTTT; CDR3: CASSWTSGGATDTQYF
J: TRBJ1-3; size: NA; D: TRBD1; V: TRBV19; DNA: TGTGCCAGTAGTCAACCACAGGGGTTCTCTGGAAACACCATATATTTT; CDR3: CASSQPQGFSGNTIYF
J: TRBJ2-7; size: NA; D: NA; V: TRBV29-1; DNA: TGCAGCGTTGGGGAGGCGGCCCCAAGGAACACCTTGGCCTACGAGCAGTACTTC; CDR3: CSVGEAAPRNTLAYEQYF
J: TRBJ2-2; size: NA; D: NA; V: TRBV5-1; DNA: TGCGCCAGCAGCTTACAGGGCTTGGACAACACCGGGGAGCTGTTTTTT; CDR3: CASSLQGLDNTGELFF
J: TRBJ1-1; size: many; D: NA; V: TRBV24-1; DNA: TGTGCCACCAGTGATCCGGGACACCTTAGAAGCTTTTTCTTT; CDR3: CATSDPGHLRSFFF
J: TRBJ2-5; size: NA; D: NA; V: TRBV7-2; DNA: TGTGCCAGCAGCTTAGCGGGGGGGCCAAAAGAGACCCAGTACTTC; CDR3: CASSLAGGPKETQYF
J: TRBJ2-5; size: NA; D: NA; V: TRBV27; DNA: TGTGCCAGCAGCCTCGATTCTAGGGGGACCCAGTACTTC; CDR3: CASSLDSRGTQYF
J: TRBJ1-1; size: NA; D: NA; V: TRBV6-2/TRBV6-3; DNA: TGTGCCAGCAGTTACGGTAACACGATGAACACTGAAGCTTTCTTT; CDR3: CASSYGNTMNTEAFF
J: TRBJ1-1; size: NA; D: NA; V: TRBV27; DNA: TGTGCCAGCAGTCCATCGACAGCTCCGTTGAACACTGAAGCTTTCTTT; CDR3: CASSPSTAPLNTEAFF
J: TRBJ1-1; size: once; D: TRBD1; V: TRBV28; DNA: TGTGCCAGCAGCCCCTTTGGGACAGGGGCTTTTAACACTGAAGCTTTCTTT; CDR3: CASSPFGTGAFNTEAFF
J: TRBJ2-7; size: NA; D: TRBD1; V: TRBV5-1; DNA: TGCGCCAGCAGCTTCGGGACAGGGGGCTCCTACGAGCAGTACTTC; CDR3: CASSFGTGGSYEQYF
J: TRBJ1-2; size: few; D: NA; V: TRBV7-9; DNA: TGTGCCAGCAGCGTACCCCGTACACTAGCTAACTATGGCTACACCTTC; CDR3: CASSVPRTLANYGYTF
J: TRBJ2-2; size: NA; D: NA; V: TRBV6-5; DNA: TGTGCCAGCAAGCCTACAGGTGACGGCACCGGGGAGCTGTTTTTT; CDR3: CASKPTGDGTGELFF
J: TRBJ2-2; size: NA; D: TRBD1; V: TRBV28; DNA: TGTGCCAGCGGCCCCCTGGACAGGGATACCGGGGAGCTGTTTTTT; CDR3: CASGPLDRDTGELFF
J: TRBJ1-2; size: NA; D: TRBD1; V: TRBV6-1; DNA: TGTGCCAGCAGTGAAGTAGGGACAGGGGGCTTGGGCTACACCTTC; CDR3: CASSEVGTGGLGYTF
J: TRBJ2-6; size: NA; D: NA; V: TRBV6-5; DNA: TGTGCCAGCAGTTACTCGTCAGGGGGGCTCGTCCTGACTTTC; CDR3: CASSYSSGGLVLTF
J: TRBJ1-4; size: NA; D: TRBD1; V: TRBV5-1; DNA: TGCGCCAGCAGCTTGGGAGGGGGCACTAATGAAAAACTGTTTTTT; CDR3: CASSLGGGTNEKLFF
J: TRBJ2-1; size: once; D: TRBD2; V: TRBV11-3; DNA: TGTGCCAGCAGCTTAGGACTAGCTCCCTACAATGAGCAGTTCTTC; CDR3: CASSLGLAPYNEQFF
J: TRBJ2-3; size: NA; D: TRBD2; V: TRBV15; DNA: TGTGCCACCAGCAGAGCGTTGGGCGGGGGGGATGATACGCAGTATTTT; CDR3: CATSRALGGGDDTQYF
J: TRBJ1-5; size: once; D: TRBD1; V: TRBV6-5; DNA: TGTGCCAGCAGTTACGGGACAGGGAACAATCAGCCCCAGCATTTT; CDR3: CASSYGTGNNQPQHF
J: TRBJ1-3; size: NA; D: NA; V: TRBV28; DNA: TGTGCCAGCAGCCCGGGAGGCCAGACTGGAAACACCATATATTTT; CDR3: CASSPGGQTGNTIYF
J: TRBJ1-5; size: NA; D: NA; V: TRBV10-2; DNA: TGCGCCAGCAGTGATACTTCGGGAAGTCAGCCCCAGCATTTT; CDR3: CASSDTSGSQPQHF
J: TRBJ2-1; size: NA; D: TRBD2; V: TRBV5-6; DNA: TGTGCCAGCAGCCGGGGACTAGCGGGGGGGCCGCATGAGCAGTTCTTC; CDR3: CASSRGLAGGPHEQFF
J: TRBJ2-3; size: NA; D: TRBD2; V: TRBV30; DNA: TGTGCCTGGAGTGTAGGAAACAGCGGGGGAATGACAGATACGCAGTATTTT; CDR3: CAWSVGNSGGMTDTQYF
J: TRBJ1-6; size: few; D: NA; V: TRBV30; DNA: TGTGCCTGGAGTGTACAGGGAACTTATTCACCCCTCCACTTT; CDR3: CAWSVQGTYSPLHF
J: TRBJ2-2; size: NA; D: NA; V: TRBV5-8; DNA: TGTGCCAGCAGCTTGGACGGCGGGGAGCTGTTTTTT; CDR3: CASSLDGGELFF
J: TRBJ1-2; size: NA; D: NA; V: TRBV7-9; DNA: TGTGCCAGCAGCGCCCAGGGGTATGGCTACACCTTC; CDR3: CASSAQGYGYTF
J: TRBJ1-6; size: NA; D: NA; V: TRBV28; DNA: TGTGCCAGCAGTTTAGGCAGGCAGGGGAATTCACCCCTCCACTTT; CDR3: CASSLGRQGNSPLHF
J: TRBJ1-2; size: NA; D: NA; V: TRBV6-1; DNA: TGTGCCAGCAGTGAAACCAGTCACCCCTCTAACTATGGCTACACCTTC; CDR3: CASSETSHPSNYGYTF
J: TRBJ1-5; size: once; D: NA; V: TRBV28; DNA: TGTGCCAGCACCTCCCATCGGGTTCAGCCCCAGCATTTT; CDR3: CASTSHRVQPQHF
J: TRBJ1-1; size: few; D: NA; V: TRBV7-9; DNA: TGTGCCAGCAGCTTAGACAGGAATGTGAACACTGAAGCTTTCTTT; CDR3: CASSLDRNVNTEAFF
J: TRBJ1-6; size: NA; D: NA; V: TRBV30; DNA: TGTGCCTGGAGTACATCACCGGGAAGCTATTCACCCCTCCACTTT; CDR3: CAWSTSPGSYSPLHF